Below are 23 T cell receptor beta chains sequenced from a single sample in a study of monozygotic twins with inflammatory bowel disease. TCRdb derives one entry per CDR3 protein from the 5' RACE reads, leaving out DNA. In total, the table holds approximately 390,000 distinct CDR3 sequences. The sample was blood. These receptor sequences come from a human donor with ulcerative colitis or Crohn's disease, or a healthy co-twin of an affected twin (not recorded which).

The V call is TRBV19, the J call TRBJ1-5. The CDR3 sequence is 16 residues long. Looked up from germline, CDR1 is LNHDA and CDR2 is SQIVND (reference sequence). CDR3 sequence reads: CASSIESRDSNQPQHF.

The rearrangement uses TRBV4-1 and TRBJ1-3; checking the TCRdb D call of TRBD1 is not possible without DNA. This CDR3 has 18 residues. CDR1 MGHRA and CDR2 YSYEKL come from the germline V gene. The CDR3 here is CASSQDRGRQGARNTIYF.

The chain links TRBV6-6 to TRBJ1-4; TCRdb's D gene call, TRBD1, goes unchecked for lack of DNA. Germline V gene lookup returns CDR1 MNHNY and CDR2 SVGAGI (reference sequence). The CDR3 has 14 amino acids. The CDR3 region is CASSPSGGREKLFF.

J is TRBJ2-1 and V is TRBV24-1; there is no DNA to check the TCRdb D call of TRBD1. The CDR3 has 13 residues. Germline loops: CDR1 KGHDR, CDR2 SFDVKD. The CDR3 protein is CATSAPFGGEQFF.

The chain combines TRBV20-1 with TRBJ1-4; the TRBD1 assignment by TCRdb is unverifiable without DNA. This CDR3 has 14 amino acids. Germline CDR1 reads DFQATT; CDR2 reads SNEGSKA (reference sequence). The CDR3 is CSARAGTENEKLFF.

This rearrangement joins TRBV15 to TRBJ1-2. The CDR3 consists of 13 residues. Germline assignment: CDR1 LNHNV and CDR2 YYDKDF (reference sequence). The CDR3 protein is CATSEGPIYGYTF.

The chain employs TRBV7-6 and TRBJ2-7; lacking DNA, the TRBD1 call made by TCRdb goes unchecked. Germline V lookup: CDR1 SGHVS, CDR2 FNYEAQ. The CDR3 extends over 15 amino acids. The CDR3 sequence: CASSQPGQATYEQYF.

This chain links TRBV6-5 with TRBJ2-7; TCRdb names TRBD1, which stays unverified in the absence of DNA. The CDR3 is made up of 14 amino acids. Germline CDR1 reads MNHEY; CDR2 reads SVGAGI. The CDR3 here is CASSYGTSSYEQYF.

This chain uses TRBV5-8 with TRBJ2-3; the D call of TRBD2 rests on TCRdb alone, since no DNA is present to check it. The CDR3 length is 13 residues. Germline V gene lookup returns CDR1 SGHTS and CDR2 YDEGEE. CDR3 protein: CASCWGGTDTQYF. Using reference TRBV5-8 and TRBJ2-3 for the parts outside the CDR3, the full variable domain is EAGVTQSPTHLIKTRGQQATLRCSPISGHTSVYWYQQALGLGLQFLLWYDEGEERNRGNFPPRFSGRQFPNYSSELNVNALELEDSALYLCASCWGGTDTQYFGPGTRLTVL.

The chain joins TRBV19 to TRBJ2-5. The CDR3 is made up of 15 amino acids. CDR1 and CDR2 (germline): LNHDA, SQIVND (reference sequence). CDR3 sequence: CASSIGAGYQETQYF.

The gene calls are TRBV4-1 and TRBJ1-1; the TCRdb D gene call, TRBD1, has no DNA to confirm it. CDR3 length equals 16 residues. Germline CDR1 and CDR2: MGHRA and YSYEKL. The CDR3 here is CASSHPPGTENTEAFF.

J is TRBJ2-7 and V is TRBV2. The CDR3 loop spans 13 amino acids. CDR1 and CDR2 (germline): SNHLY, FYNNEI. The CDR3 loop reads CASKERPAYEQYF.

CDR3 region: CASSFGDNYEQYF. The chain employs TRBV5-5 and TRBJ2-7; TCRdb calls TRBD1, which cannot be checked without DNA. The CDR3 contains 13 residues. Germline V gives CDR1 SGHKS, CDR2 YYEKEE (reference sequence). Variable domain in full (rest from reference TRBV5-5 and TRBJ2-7): DAGVTQSPTHLIKTRGQQVTLRCSPISGHKSVSWYQQVLGQGPQFIFQYYEKEERGRGNFPDRFSARQFPNYSSELNVNALLLGDSALYLCASSFGDNYEQYFGPGTRLTVT.

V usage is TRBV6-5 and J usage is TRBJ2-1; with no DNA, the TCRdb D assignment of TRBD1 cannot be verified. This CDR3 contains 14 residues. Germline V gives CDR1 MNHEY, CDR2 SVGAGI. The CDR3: CASYGTGRYNEQFF.

The CDR3: CSARFLTIPGTRTSQVKYNEQFF. This chain connects TRBV20-1 to TRBJ2-1; TCRdb indicates TRBD2, and absent DNA this call remains unverified. Germline CDR1 is DFQATT and CDR2 is SNEGSKA (reference sequence). The CDR3 covers 23 residues.

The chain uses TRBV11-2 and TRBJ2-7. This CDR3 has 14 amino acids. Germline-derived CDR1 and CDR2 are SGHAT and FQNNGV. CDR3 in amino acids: CASSATQGSYEQYF.

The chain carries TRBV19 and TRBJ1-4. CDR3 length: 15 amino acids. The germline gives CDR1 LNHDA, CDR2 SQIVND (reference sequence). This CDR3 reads CASSPRAQRGEKLFF.

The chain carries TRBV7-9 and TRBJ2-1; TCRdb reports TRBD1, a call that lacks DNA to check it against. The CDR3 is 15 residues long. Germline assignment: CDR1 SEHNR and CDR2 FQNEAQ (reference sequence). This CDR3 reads CASSLAQGVYNEQFF.

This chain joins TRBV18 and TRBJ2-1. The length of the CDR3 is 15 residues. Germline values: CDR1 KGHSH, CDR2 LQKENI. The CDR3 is CASSPPGWARDEQFF.

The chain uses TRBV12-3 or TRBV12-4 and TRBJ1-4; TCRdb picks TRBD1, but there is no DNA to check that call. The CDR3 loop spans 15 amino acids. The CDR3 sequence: CASSSDRGTIEKLFF.

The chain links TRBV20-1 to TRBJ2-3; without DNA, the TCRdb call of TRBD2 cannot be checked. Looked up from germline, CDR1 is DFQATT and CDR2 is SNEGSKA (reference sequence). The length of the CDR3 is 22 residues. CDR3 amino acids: CSARLGTSGRAQLPITTDTQYF.

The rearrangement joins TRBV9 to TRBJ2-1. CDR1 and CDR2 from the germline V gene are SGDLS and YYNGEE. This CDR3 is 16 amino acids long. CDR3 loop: CASSVVGQSSYNEQFF.

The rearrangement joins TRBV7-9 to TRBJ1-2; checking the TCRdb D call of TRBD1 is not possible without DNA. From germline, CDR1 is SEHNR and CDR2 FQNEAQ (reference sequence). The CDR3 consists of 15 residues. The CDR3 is CASSLERQGEDGYTF.